The 14 T cell receptor beta chains presented below share a single source sample, sequenced in a study of CD8+ T cells in alopecia areata. In each case, RNA was isolated and then reverse transcribed into cDNA as the sequencing template. Measured with immunoSEQ multiplex PCR; TCRdb has only the in-frame clones, and not every one. The data show 100,000 to 130,000 clones, 55% to 60% seen once. The specimen sequenced was NKG2D-low CD8+ T cells sorted from blood. These receptors originate from a human donor with alopecia areata.

This rearrangement joins TRBV15 to TRBJ2-1; D may be TRBD2 (6 bases). V gave up 4 bases and J gave up 8 bases, with 18 bases separating them. Germline V gene sequence: CDR1 LNHNV, CDR2 YYDKDF (reference sequence). The CDR3 totals 15 residues. The CDR3 DNA follows: TGTGCCACCAGCACGTCGGGACTCCCGTTGGATGAGCAGTTCTTC. This codes for CATSTSGLPLDEQFF.

The J gene is TRBJ2-6, the V gene TRBV5-6, with D uncertain. The CDR3 totals 11 residues. Trimming pared 4 bases from V and 13 bases from J, leaving 9 bases between. Per germline, CDR1 SGHDT and CDR2 YYEEEE. CDR3 loop: CASSQSSVLTF. The CDR3 nucleotides read TGTGCCAGCAGCCAGAGCAGTGTCCTGACTTTC.

Written as DNA, the CDR3 is TGTGCCAGCAACCAGGGGACCTACGAGCAGTACTTC. This codes for CASNQGTYEQYF. The chain combines TRBV28 with TRBJ2-7; D may be TRBD1 (6 bases). This CDR3 comprises 12 residues. Trimming left V 7 bases short and J 2 bases short, with 9 bases between. Germline loops: CDR1 MDHEN, CDR2 SYDVKM.

The chain joins TRBV28 to TRBJ2-3; D is undetermined. CDR3 length: 15 residues. Trimming cost V 4 bases and J 6 bases, with 17 bases left between them. Per the germline V gene, CDR1 is MDHEN and CDR2 is SYDVKM. The CDR3, as DNA: TGTGCCAGCAGTTCCCCAAGTCTCGTTTCGGATACGCAGTATTTT. Encoded protein: CASSSPSLVSDTQYF.

This clone has a handful of counts. CDR3 coding DNA: TGTGCCATCAGTGAGGCGCAGACTGGGGAGCAGTACTTC. Translation: CAISEAQTGEQYF. V and J are TRBV10-3 and TRBJ2-7; D is undetermined. Germline CDR1 is ENHRY and CDR2 is SYGVKD. CDR3 length equals 13 residues. The V and J ends lost 2 bases and 7 bases respectively, with 12 bases between them.

The chain links TRBV9 to TRBJ2-7; the D call may be TRBD1 or TRBD2 (5 bases each). The CDR3 is 14 residues long. V dropped 4 bases and J dropped 7 bases, with 18 bases sitting between them. Germline CDR1 is SGDLS and CDR2 is YYNGEE. Here the CDR3 DNA reads TGTGCCAGCAGCTTGTGGACGGGACCGGATGAGCAGTACTTC. This encodes CASSLWTGPDEQYF.

This clone was seen only a few times. The chain combines TRBV9 with TRBJ1-1; D is ambiguous. This CDR3 comprises 13 residues. V gave up 3 bases and J gave up 10 bases, with 16 bases separating them. The germline gives CDR1 SGDLS, CDR2 YYNGEE. The CDR3 DNA reads as TGTGCCAGCAGCGAAAGCTCCCGCGGCGGAGCTTTCTTT. This codes for CASSESSRGGAFF.

The V and J genes are TRBV28 and TRBJ2-5; D not certain. The CDR3 length is 14 residues. Germline loops: CDR1 MDHEN, CDR2 SYDVKM. V was cut by 5 bases and J by 4 bases, with 14 bases left in between. The CDR3 coding sequence is TGTGCCAGCAGTCCTTGGCCGACCAGAGAGACCCAGTACTTC. Residues: CASSPWPTRETQYF.

V is TRBV28 and J is TRBJ1-5; 8 bases fit TRBD1. Germline CDR1 is MDHEN and CDR2 is SYDVKM. V shed 4 bases, J shed 3 bases, and the junction held 8 bases outside the gene matches. The CDR3 has 16 amino acids. CDR3 amino acids: CASSSPRTGFNQPQHF. The CDR3 DNA follows: TGTGCCAGCAGTTCCCCCCGGACAGGGTTCAATCAGCCCCAGCATTTT.

This clone was detected only a few times. The V and J genes are TRBV5-1 and TRBJ2-1; no clear D gene. CDR1 and CDR2 (germline): SGHRS, YFSETQ. This CDR3 contains 13 residues. V shed 0 bases and J shed 8 bases, with 9 bases lying between them. The CDR3 DNA reads as TGCGCCAGCAGCTTGGGGATCCGGGATGAGCAGTTCTTC. It is translated as CASSLGIRDEQFF.

This sequence joins TRBV28 and TRBJ2-1; unclear D gene. Trimming removed 4 bases at V and 0 bases at J, with 7 bases between. Germline CDR1 and CDR2: MDHEN and SYDVKM. This CDR3 is 14 amino acids long. Written as DNA, the CDR3 is TGTGCCAGCAGTTCCTATCTCTCCTACAATGAGCAGTTCTTC. Encoded protein: CASSSYLSYNEQFF.

The chain recombines TRBV28 with TRBJ2-3; D gene uncertain. CDR3 length: 15 amino acids. V dropped 7 bases and J dropped 2 bases, with 16 bases sitting between them. Germline CDR1 reads MDHEN; CDR2 reads SYDVKM. CDR3 in DNA: TGTGCCAGCAACCCACCCGCGGAATACACAGATACGCAGTATTTT. This codes for CASNPPAEYTDTQYF.

This rearrangement joins TRBV9 to TRBJ2-2, with 7 bases aligning to TRBD2. Losses at the gene ends were 4 bases for V and 1 base for J; bases not matched to a gene: 7. The CDR3 is 16 amino acids. Germline assignment: CDR1 SGDLS and CDR2 YYNGEE. For the CDR3, the DNA is TGTGCCAGCAGCACTTCACTAGCGAGGAACACCGGGGAGCTGTTTTTT. This codes for CASSTSLARNTGELFF.

The chain links TRBV5-4 to TRBJ1-1; D perhaps matches TRBD1 (6 bases). The length of the CDR3 is 14 residues. Germline loops: CDR1 SGHNT, CDR2 YYREEE (reference sequence). V lost 0 bases, J lost 2 bases, and 8 bases lay in between. This chain's CDR3 is CASSLAGGNTEAFF. In DNA, the CDR3 is TGTGCCAGCAGCTTGGCGGGGGGCAACACTGAAGCTTTCTTT.